A selection of T cell receptor beta chains follows, all from one sample in a study of shared clonotypes between healthy human individuals. TCRdb's copy holds only in-frame clones and misses some; the assay was immunoSEQ multiplex PCR. In the table there are more than 2,000,000 clones, 85% to 95% of which are singletons. Sequencing was performed on naive CD4+ T cells sorted from blood. These TCRs come from a man aged 18 to 35 in good health. Each CDR3 is given without its conserved first and last residue. Rows may omit the clone size; those that give it use once, few, many or a size class.

J gene: TRBJ1-3; V gene: TRBV30; clone size: .; CDR3 protein: AWAREYPGNTIY
J gene: TRBJ2-5; V gene: TRBV27; clone size: .; CDR3 protein: ASSYGETQY
J gene: TRBJ1-3; V gene: TRBV11-2; clone size: .; CDR3 protein: ASSPDRGPGNTIY
J gene: TRBJ1-1; V gene: TRBV10-1; clone size: .; CDR3 protein: ASTPGHWNTEAF
J gene: TRBJ2-7; V gene: TRBV6-4; clone size: .; CDR3 protein: ASSDSRDSSYEQY
J gene: TRBJ2-5; V gene: TRBV5-6; clone size: .; CDR3 protein: ASSLATGAETQY
J gene: TRBJ1-5; V gene: TRBV4-1; clone size: few; CDR3 protein: ASSQSQELNNQPQH
J gene: TRBJ2-3; V gene: TRBV19; clone size: .; CDR3 protein: ASRDGRTDTQY
J gene: TRBJ2-5; V gene: TRBV5-1; clone size: .; CDR3 protein: ASSVQQETQY
J gene: TRBJ2-7; V gene: TRBV9; clone size: .; CDR3 protein: ASSVGQGKQY
J gene: TRBJ2-7; V gene: TRBV5-1; clone size: .; CDR3 protein: ASSLGTGGAYEQY
J gene: TRBJ2-2; V gene: TRBV25-1; clone size: .; CDR3 protein: ASSDIGSGLPNTGELF